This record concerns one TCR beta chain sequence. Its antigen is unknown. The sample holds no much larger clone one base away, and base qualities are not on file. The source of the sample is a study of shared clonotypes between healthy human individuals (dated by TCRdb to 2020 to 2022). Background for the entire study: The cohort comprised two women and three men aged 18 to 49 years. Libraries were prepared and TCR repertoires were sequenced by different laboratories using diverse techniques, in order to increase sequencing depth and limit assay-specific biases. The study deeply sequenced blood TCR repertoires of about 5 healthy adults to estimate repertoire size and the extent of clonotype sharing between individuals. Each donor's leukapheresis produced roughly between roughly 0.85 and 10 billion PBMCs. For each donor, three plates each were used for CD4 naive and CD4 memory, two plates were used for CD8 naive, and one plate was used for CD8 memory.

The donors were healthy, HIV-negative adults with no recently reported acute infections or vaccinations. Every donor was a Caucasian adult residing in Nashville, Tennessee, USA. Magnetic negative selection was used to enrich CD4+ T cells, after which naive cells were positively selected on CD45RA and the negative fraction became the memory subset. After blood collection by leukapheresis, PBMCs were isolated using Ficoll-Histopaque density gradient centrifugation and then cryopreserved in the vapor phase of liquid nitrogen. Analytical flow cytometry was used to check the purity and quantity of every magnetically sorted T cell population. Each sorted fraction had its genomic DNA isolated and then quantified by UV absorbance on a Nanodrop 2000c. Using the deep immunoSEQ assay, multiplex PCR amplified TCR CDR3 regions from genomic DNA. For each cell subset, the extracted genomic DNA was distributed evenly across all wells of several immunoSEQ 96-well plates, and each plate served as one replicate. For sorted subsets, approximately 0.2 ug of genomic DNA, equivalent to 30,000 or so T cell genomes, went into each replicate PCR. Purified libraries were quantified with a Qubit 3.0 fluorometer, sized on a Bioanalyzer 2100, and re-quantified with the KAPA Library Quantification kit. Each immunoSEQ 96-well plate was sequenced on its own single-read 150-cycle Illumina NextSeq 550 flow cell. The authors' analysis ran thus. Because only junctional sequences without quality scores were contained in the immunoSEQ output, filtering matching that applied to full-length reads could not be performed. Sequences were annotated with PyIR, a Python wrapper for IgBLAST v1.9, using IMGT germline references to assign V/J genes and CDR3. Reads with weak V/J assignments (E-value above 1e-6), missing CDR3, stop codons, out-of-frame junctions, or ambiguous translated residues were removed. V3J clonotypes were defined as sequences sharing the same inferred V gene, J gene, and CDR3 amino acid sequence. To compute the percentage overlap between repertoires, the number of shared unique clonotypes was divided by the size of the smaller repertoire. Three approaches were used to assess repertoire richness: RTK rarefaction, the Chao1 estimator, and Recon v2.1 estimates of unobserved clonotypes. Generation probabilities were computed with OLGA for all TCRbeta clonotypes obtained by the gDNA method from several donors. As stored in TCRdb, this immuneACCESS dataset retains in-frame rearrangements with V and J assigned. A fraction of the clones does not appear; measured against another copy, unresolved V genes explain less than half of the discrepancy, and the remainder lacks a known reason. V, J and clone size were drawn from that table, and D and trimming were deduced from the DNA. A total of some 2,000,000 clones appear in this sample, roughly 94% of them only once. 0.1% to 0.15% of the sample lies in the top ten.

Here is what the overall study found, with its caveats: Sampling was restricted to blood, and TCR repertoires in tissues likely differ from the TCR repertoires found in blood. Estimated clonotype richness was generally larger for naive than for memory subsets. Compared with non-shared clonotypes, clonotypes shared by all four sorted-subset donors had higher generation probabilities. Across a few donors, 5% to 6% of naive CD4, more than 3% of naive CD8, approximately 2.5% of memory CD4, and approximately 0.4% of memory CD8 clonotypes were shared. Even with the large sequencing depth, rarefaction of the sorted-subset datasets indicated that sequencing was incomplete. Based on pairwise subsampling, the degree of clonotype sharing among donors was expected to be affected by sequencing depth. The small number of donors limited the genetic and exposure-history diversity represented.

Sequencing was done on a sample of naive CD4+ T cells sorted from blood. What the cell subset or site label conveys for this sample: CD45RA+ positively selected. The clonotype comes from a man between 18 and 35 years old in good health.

The CDR3: CASSVAGTGNGETQYF. The sequence in DNA is TGTGCCAGCAGCGTAGCCGGGACAGGGAATGGGGAGACCCAGTACTTC. The chain is made from TRBV9 and TRBJ2-5, with 9 middle bases fitting TRBD1. The CDR3 runs 16 amino acids, cysteine and phenylalanine included. Left in the record is the CDR3 DNA by itself, 48 bases read in frame from the first base. For CDR1 and CDR2, the germline V gene lists SGDLS and YYNGEE. At the junction V is shortened by 0 bases and J by 5 bases; bases outside the gene matches: 8.